The T cell receptor (beta chain) described here comes from a study of T cell clones after liver transplantation. This clone was counted between two and nine times. Data came from immunoSEQ multiplex PCR; TCRdb stores just in-frame clones and leaves some out. Of approximately 70,000 clones in the sample, 80% to 85% are singletons; the top ten hold about 2%. Specimen: CD4+ T cells from blood, collected about 50 months after liver transplant. This clonotype was sampled from a human patient who received a liver transplant. Some T cells may be transferred from the graft donor.

The chain's CDR3 is CASSYSIPASPLHF. Written as DNA, the CDR3 is TGTGCCAGCAGTTACTCGATACCAGCTTCACCCCTCCACTTT. This rearrangement joins TRBV6-5 to TRBJ1-6; D uncertain. CDR1 is MNHEY, CDR2 SVGAGI, per germline. The V gene lost 0 bases and the J gene lost 9 bases, with 9 bases spanning the gap. The CDR3 has 14 residues.